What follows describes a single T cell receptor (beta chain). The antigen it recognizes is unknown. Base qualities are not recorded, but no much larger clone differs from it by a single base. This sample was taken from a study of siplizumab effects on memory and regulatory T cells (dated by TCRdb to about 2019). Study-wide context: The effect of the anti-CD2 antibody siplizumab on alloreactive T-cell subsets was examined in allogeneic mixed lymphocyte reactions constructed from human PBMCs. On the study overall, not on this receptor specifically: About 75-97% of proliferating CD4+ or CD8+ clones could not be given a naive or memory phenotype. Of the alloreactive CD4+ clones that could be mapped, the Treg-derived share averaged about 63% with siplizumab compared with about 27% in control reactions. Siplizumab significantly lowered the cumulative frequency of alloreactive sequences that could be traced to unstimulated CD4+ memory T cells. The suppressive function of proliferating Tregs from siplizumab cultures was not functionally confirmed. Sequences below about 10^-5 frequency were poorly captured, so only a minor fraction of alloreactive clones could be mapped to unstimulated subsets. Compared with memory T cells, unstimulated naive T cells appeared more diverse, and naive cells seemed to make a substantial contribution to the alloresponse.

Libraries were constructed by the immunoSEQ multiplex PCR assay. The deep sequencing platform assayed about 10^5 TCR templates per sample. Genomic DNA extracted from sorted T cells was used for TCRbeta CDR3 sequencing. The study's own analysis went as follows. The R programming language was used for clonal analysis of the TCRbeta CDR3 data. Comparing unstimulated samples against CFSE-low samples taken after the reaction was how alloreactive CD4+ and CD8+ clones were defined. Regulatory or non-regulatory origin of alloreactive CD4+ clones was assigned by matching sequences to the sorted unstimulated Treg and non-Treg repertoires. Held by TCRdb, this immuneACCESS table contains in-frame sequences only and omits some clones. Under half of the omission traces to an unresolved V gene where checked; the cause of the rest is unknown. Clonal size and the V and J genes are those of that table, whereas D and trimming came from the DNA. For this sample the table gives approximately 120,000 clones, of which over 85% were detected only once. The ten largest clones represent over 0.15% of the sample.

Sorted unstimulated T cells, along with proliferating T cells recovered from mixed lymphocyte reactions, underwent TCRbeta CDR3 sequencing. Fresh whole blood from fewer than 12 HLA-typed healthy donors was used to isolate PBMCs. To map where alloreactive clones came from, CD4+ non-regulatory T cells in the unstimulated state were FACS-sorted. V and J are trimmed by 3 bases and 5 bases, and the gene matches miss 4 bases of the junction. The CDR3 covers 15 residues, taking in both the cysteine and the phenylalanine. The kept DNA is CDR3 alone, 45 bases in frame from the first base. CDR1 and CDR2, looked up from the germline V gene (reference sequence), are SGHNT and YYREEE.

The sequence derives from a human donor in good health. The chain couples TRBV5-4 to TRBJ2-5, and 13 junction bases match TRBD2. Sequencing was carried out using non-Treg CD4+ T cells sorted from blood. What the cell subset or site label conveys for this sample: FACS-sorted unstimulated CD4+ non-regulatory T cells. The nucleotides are TGTGCCAGCAGCTCGGGACTAGCGGGGATGGAGACCCAGTACTTC. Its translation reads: CASSSGLAGMETQYF.